Described below is a single TCR beta chain sequence and its context. What it binds is unknown. The protocol was immunoSEQ multiplex PCR, while the TCRdb copy is restricted to in-frame clones and leaves out a portion. The sample has about 270,000 clones, 94% seen once; the top ten hold roughly 0.51%. V was shortened by 7 bases and J by 0 bases, with 9 bases between the two germline ends. There are 13 residues in the CDR3. CDR1 is SGDLS, CDR2 YYNGEE, per germline. This entry comes from a study of T cell responses to AZD1222 COVID-19 vaccine. General study findings and limits: Donors skewed white British and female; clonal diversity was possibly underestimated. Close to half of spike-specific TCRs reportedly recognize unmutated variant regions. Increased Spike-specific TCR breadth and depth were observed after two AZD1222 doses.

The V call is TRBV9, the J call TRBJ2-3; no clear D. The source of this sequence is an adult who received the AZD1222 COVID-19 vaccine. The material sequenced was peripheral blood, taken 28 days after the second AZD1222 dose. Here the CDR3 DNA reads TGTGCCAGCCGAGGTACTAGCACAGATACGCAGTATTTT. Translated: CASRGTSTDTQYF.